This T cell receptor beta chain is drawn from a study of blood T cell repertoires in COVID-19. Whole-study context: The United States, Italy and Spain provided the acute and convalescent COVID-19 samples. T cells, B-cell-depleted T cells, or PBMCs supplied cDNA or gDNA.

The V and J ends lost 4 bases and 3 bases respectively, with 9 bases between them. The length of the CDR3 is 14 residues. CDR1 SGHAT and CDR2 FQNNGV come from the germline V gene. Authors' analysis steps: Nucleated cell number was recorded as an estimate derived from reference gene primer amplification. Assay used: immunoSEQ multiplex PCR; TCRdb lists only in-frame clones, some missing. V and J calls and clone size are those listed in that table; D and trimming were worked out from the DNA. The data contain more than 95,000 clones, 85% of them singletons. The sequence came from an elderly woman with acute or convalescent COVID-19. Sequences were obtained from peripheral blood. The chain uses TRBV11-2 and TRBJ2-2, with D uncertain. DNA for the CDR3: TGTGCCAGCAGCTCACAGCTATACACCGGGGAGCTGTTTTTT. Protein product: CASSSQLYTGELFF.